Listed here are 30 T cell receptor beta chains from one sample, sequenced in a study of blood T cell repertoires in COVID-19 (dated by TCRdb to 2020 to 2021). The library was made by the immunoSEQ multiplex PCR assay. This immuneACCESS table, as held by TCRdb, lists in-frame sequences with V and J called but not all clones. Of the missing ones, under half trace to an unresolved V gene in checked studies; the others have no known cause. Across this sample there are some 42,000 clones, with 70% to 90% seen only once. 3% to 4.5% of the sample comes from the top ten. The sequencing sample was made of peripheral blood. The receptors come from a human donor in a cohort sampled during active COVID-19.

The gene calls are TRBV24-1 and TRBJ2-2; the D is unclear. CDR3 length equals 13 residues. Germline CDR1 KGHDR, CDR2 SFDVKD. V was pared by 3 bases and J by 6 bases, with 7 bases between. The CDR3 nucleotides read TGTGCCACCAGTGATCCCGTTCCCGGGGAGCTGTTTTTT. Translation: CATSDPVPGELFF.

This clone was counted a few times. The chain uses TRBV29-1 and TRBJ2-7, with 7 bases fitting TRBD1. Germline lookup yields CDR1 SQVTM and CDR2 ANQGSEA. This CDR3 contains 13 residues. J lost 4 bases, V lost 6 bases, and 9 bases had no gene match. CDR3 sequence reads: CSVKQGRGYEQYF. Written as DNA, the CDR3 is TGCAGCGTAAAACAGGGGCGTGGGTACGAGCAGTACTTC.

The chain couples TRBV19 to TRBJ2-1; 15 positions match TRBD2. This CDR3 has 17 residues. Unmatched junction bases numbered 6, after V lost 3 bases and J lost 6 bases. Germline V lookup: CDR1 LNHDA, CDR2 SQIVND (reference sequence). The CDR3 DNA sequence: TGTGCCAGTAGTATGGGACTAGCGGGGGGACTGCCCAATGAGCAGTTCTTC. It translates to CASSMGLAGGLPNEQFF. Looking up the rest from reference TRBV19 and TRBJ2-1 gives the full variable domain: DGGITQSPKYLFRKEGQNVTLSCEQNLNHDAMYWYRQDPGQGLRLIYYSQIVNDFQKGDIAEGYSVSREKKESFPLTVTSAQKNPTAFYLCASSMGLAGGLPNEQFFGPGTRLTVL.

The V gene is TRBV25-1, the J gene TRBJ1-1, with 7 positions matching TRBD1. CDR1 MGHDK and CDR2 SYGVNS come from the germline V gene. The trim removed 6 bases at V and 4 bases at J, leaving 5 bases unmatched. The CDR3 sequence is 13 residues long. CDR3 coding DNA: TGTGCCAGCAGCCTGACAGGGCCCACTGAAGCTTTCTTT. As protein: CASSLTGPTEAFF.

The chain combines TRBV11-2 with TRBJ1-1; no definite D call. The length of the CDR3 is 12 residues. V was pared by 8 bases and J by 8 bases, with 15 bases between. Germline CDR1 SGHAT, CDR2 FQNNGV. The CDR3 coding sequence is TGTGCCAGCGGCGAGATGTCGGGGGAAGCTTTCTTT. Translated, it gives CASGEMSGEAFF.

The rearrangement uses TRBV28 and TRBJ2-5; D remains unclear. Per germline, CDR1 MDHEN and CDR2 SYDVKM. CDR3 length equals 14 residues. The V end was cut by 3 bases, the J end by 2 bases, with 10 bases between. CDR3 in amino acids: CASSFITDQETQYF. The CDR3 DNA reads TGTGCCAGCAGTTTCATAACAGATCAAGAGACCCAGTACTTC.

CDR3 protein: CASSHDRLNTEAFF. Here the CDR3 DNA reads TGTGCCAGCAGTCACGACAGATTGAACACTGAAGCTTTCTTT. This chain uses TRBV6-5 with TRBJ1-1; D may be TRBD1 (5 bases). The V end lost 5 bases, the J end lost 0 bases, and 10 bases lay between the germline ends. This CDR3 comprises 14 residues. Germline V gene sequence: CDR1 MNHEY, CDR2 SVGAGI.

This chain uses TRBV6-5 with TRBJ2-2; 10 bases line up with TRBD1. The V gene's germline CDR1 is MNHEY and CDR2 SVGAGI. The V segment lost 5 bases and the J segment 4 bases; nucleotides outside the gene matches: 4. This CDR3 is built from 15 residues. CDR3 in amino acids: CASSKWTGGTGELFF. DNA for the CDR3: TGTGCCAGCAGTAAATGGACAGGGGGCACCGGGGAGCTGTTTTTT.

The chain recombines TRBV5-6 with TRBJ2-7; TRBD2 is a possible D gene (6 bases). Per the germline V gene, CDR1 is SGHDT and CDR2 is YYEEEE. The CDR3 runs to 12 residues. The ends were cut back, 5 bases at V and 3 bases at J, with 9 bases in the middle. The CDR3 DNA is TGTGCCAGCAGGCGGGACCACTACGAGCAGTACTTC. Translating it yields CASRRDHYEQYF.

This clone was detected only once. The rearrangement links TRBV9 to TRBJ1-4; 7 bases match TRBD1. CDR3 length: 15 residues. Germline V CDR1 and CDR2: SGDLS, YYNGEE. After removal of 4 bases from V and 6 bases from J, the junction contained 9 bases not matched to a gene. CDR3 DNA sequence: TGTGCCAGCAGCCCGGGACAGATAGTCGATGAAAAACTGTTTTTT. This codes for CASSPGQIVDEKLFF.

The chain carries TRBV27 and TRBJ2-3, with TRBD2 identical over 7 bases. The junction had 4 bases not matched to a gene; V was cut back by 4 bases and J by 0 bases. CDR3 size: 15 residues. Germline loops: CDR1 MNHEY, CDR2 SMNVEV (reference sequence). The CDR3 sequence is CASSSLGGSTDTQYF. The DNA for the CDR3 is TGTGCCAGCAGTTCTCTCGGGGGGAGCACAGATACGCAGTATTTT.

The chain is built from TRBV30 and TRBJ1-4, with D uncertain. The germline V gene encodes CDR1 GTSNPN and CDR2 SVGIG (reference sequence). CDR3 length: 11 amino acids. V lost 5 bases to trimming and J lost 8 bases, with 9 bases between them. Written as DNA, the CDR3 is TGTGCCTGGGGGCGAGGGGAAAAACTGTTTTTT. Protein sequence: CAWGRGEKLFF.

The chain has TRBV19 and TRBJ2-2; TRBD1 matches at 7 bases. With V trimmed by 9 bases and J by 2 bases, 3 bases remained unmatched. Germline V gene lookup returns CDR1 LNHDA and CDR2 SQIVND (reference sequence). This CDR3 has 13 amino acids. In DNA form, the CDR3 reads TGTGCCAGCAGGGACAGCAACACCGGGGAGCTGTTTTTT. This sequence encodes CASRDSNTGELFF.

V gene TRBV4-1 combines with J gene TRBJ2-7; 9 nucleotides match TRBD2. Germline assignment: CDR1 MGHRA and CDR2 YSYEKL. The J segment lost 0 bases and the V segment lost 3 bases, leaving 3 bases of the junction unmatched. This CDR3 has 15 amino acids. CDR3 in DNA: TGCGCCAGCAGCCATTTGACTAGCGGCTCCTACGAGCAGTACTTC. Translated, it gives CASSHLTSGSYEQYF.

This clone was detected a few times. The DNA is left out, because the CDR3 cannot be placed on it with certainty; the CDR3 is given as TCRdb lists it. The chain carries TRBV9 and TRBJ1-1; TRBD1, the table's D call, was not compared with the DNA. CDR1 is SGDLS and CDR2 is YYNGEE in the germline V gene. Inclusive of both ends, the CDR3 amounts to 21 amino acids. The CDR3 is CASSDRTAQNTEAFFGQGTSF.

The chain joins TRBV9 to TRBJ2-7; D is possibly TRBD1 (6 bases). The CDR3 length is 15 residues. Germline V gene sequence: CDR1 SGDLS, CDR2 YYNGEE. Trimming left V 3 bases short and J 4 bases short, with 17 bases between. As DNA, the CDR3 is TGTGCCAGCAGCGCATTAGAACAGGGCAGGTACGAGCAGTACTTC. It yields the protein CASSALEQGRYEQYF.

CDR3 sequence reads: CASSRAGTGGYEQYF. The CDR3, as DNA: TGTGCCAGCAGCCGAGCCGGGACAGGGGGCTACGAGCAGTACTTC. The J gene is TRBJ2-7, the V gene TRBV3-1 (or the pseudogene TRBV3-2); 11 nucleotides agree with TRBD1. V dropped 4 bases and J dropped 3; count of bases not matched to a gene: 5. The CDR3 has 15 amino acids. CDR1 and CDR2 (germline): LGHDT, YNNKEL (reference sequence).

The genes are TRBV11-2 and TRBJ2-5, with 15 nucleotides matching TRBD2. V dropped 6 bases and J dropped 5; count of bases not matched to a gene: 10. This CDR3 is built from 17 residues. CDR1 SGHAT and CDR2 FQNNGV come from the germline V gene. The CDR3, as DNA: TGTGCCAGCAGTTTCGGACTAGCGGGAGGGCCAGGGGAGACCCAGTACTTC. Translating it yields CASSFGLAGGPGETQYF.

This clone is a singleton in its sample. The V and J genes are TRBV24-1 and TRBJ2-1; 8 bases agree with TRBD2. The V and J ends lost 9 bases and 5 bases, in that order; junction bases with no gene match: 14. The CDR3 sequence is 16 residues long. The germline CDR1 and CDR2 sequences are KGHDR and SFDVKD. The CDR3 here is CATPARREENDNEQFF. In nucleotides, the CDR3 is TGTGCCACCCCAGCTAGGCGGGAGGAAAACGACAATGAGCAGTTCTTC.

V is TRBV21-1 and J is TRBJ2-7; TRBD1 is the table's D call, not checked against the DNA. TRBV21-1 is shown as a pseudogene. CDR3 length: 15 residues. The DNA of the CDR3 is TGTGCCAGCAGCAACGGTAGCAGGGGGCCGCACGAGCAGTACTTC. It encodes CASSNGSRGPHEQYF.

The chain recombines TRBV5-1 with TRBJ1-4, with a weak D call TRBD1 (5 bases). Germline CDR1 and CDR2: SGHRS and YFSETQ. The ends were cut back, 4 bases at V and 5 bases at J, with 12 bases in the middle. The CDR3 runs 14 residues. The CDR3: CASSIQTGNEKLFF. CDR3 bases: TGCGCCAGCAGCATCCAAACAGGCAATGAAAAACTGTTTTTT.

This chain uses TRBV29-1 with TRBJ2-1; no definite D call. CDR1 is SQVTM and CDR2 is ANQGSEA in the germline V gene. Trimming removed 6 bases at V and 6 bases at J, with 12 bases between. The CDR3 runs to 12 residues. CDR3 coding DNA: TGCAGCGTGAGAGTTTTCGGCAATGAGCAGTTCTTC. It translates to CSVRVFGNEQFF.

The chain joins TRBV5-1 to TRBJ1-6; maybe TRBD1 (5 bases). The CDR3 consists of 15 residues. Looked up from germline, CDR1 is SGHRS and CDR2 is YFSETQ. Trimming left V 0 bases short and J 7 bases short, with 11 bases between. The CDR3: CASSLATGPNSPLHF. The CDR3 nucleotides are TGCGCCAGCAGCTTGGCCACAGGACCGAATTCACCCCTCCACTTT.

V and J are TRBV5-6 and TRBJ2-7; TRBD1 matches 11 bases. J gave up 7 bases and V 2 bases, and 2 bases lay outside the gene matches. There are 13 residues in the CDR3. From germline, CDR1 is SGHDT and CDR2 YYEEEE. The CDR3 loop reads CASSLRDRGEQYF. CDR3 DNA sequence: TGTGCCAGCAGCTTACGGGACAGGGGGGAGCAGTACTTC. Looking up the rest from reference TRBV5-6 and TRBJ2-7 gives the full variable domain: DAGVTQSPTHLIKTRGQQVTLRCSPKSGHDTVSWYQQALGQGPQFIFQYYEEEERQRGNFPDRFSGHQFPNYSSELNVNALLLGDSALYLCASSLRDRGEQYFGPGTRLTVT.

The chain uses TRBV14 and TRBJ1-2; no clear D gene. Looked up from germline, CDR1 is SGHDN and CDR2 is FVKESK. V gave up 0 bases and J gave up 10 bases, with 12 bases separating them. The CDR3 loop spans 13 amino acids. The DNA of the CDR3 is TGTGCCAGCAGCCAAGATCGGTTCACGATCTACACCTTC. Its translation: CASSQDRFTIYTF.

This chain uses TRBV11-1 with TRBJ2-5; a weak D match, TRBD2 (5 bases). Looked up from germline, CDR1 is SGHAT and CDR2 is FQDESV (reference sequence). This CDR3 has 14 amino acids. The V gene lost 5 bases and the J gene lost 1 base, with 11 bases spanning the gap. The CDR3, as DNA: TGTGCCAGCAGCAGCGGACCTTCCCAAGAGACCCAGTACTTC. Protein: CASSSGPSQETQYF. The full variable domain, in which reference TRBV11-1 and TRBJ2-5 provide the parts outside the CDR3, is EAEVAQSPRYKITEKSQAVAFWCDPISGHATLYWYRQILGQGPELLVQFQDESVVDDSQLPKDRFSAERLKGVDSTLKIQPAELGDSAMYLCASSSGPSQETQYFGPGTRLLVL.

V and J are TRBV5-5 and TRBJ2-7; 8 nucleotides line up with TRBD1. This CDR3 comprises 16 residues. CDR1 is SGHKS, CDR2 YYEKEE, per germline (reference sequence). V shed 0 bases, J shed 7 bases, and the junction held 12 bases outside the gene matches. The CDR3 protein is CASSLVVDRASPEQYF. The CDR3 coding sequence is TGTGCCAGCAGCTTGGTCGTGGACAGGGCTAGCCCGGAGCAGTACTTC.

This chain uses TRBV4-1 with TRBJ2-5, with TRBD2 matching 8 bases. This CDR3 has 15 residues. Trimming took 0 bases from V and 7 from J; bases not matched to a gene: 7. Germline loops: CDR1 MGHRA, CDR2 YSYEKL. Here the CDR3 reads CASSQDPGGHSTQYF. CDR3 coding DNA: TGCGCCAGCAGCCAAGATCCGGGGGGGCATTCGACCCAGTACTTC.

This sequence joins TRBV6-6 and TRBJ2-2; D unclear. Trimming took 0 bases from V and 8 from J, leaving 4 bases between them. Germline V gene sequence: CDR1 MNHNY, CDR2 SVGAGI (reference sequence). The CDR3 totals 12 residues. Here the CDR3 DNA reads TGTGCCAGCAGTTACTCGCAGGGGGAGCTGTTTTTT. This gives the protein CASSYSQGELFF.

The rearrangement links TRBV7-2 to TRBJ2-3, with D maybe TRBD2 (5 bases). The CDR3 contains 17 residues. The V end lost 1 base, the J end lost 0 bases, and 14 bases lay between the germline ends. Germline CDR1 and CDR2: SGHTA and FQGNSA. The CDR3 loop is CASSLVITGISTDTQYF. In DNA form, the CDR3 reads TGTGCCAGCAGCTTAGTCATTACGGGGATTAGCACAGATACGCAGTATTTT.